This T cell receptor (beta chain) was obtained from a study of human T cells and chemical hapten exposure (dated by TCRdb to the early 2020s). Looking at the study overall: Libraries were pooled for sequencing, and variation in per-sample TCR yields was attributed mainly to small differences in library volumes within the pool. The study tracked peripheral blood TCR repertoire changes in vivo during primary and secondary sensitization to the hapten diphenylcyclopropenone (DPC) in alopecia patients. On the study overall, not on this receptor specifically: No change with DPC sensitization was found in the number of TCRs above 1 in 1000 frequency, and no evidence of global repertoire structure alterations was found. After repeated subsampling, the strength of the expansion versus patch-test correlation and the threshold at which it became significant changed.

With regard to this clonotype: Its antigen target is currently unknown. No base-level quality is on record; no much larger clone is a single base apart.

Library preparation attached unique molecular identifiers to individual cDNA molecules for quantitative, reproducible TCR counting. Both TCR alpha and TCR beta chains were sequenced from each blood RNA sample. Concerning the study's data processing: Samples had a median of roughly 87,000 TCRs, with a range from about 23,224 to 750,000. V, J and CDR3 annotation of the TCR reads was carried out using the Decombinator software suite. To make PS versus PT1 abundance plots, every sample was subsampled to the same number of TCRs (28,000). Expanded TCRs were defined as absent before sensitization and observed at least eight times at the 2-week time point. The public reads were run again by TCRdb, first through fastp at Q25 and then through MiXCR, and only productive beta chains were kept. CDR3 protein sequences are deduplicated, and each keeps its most common genes and DNA. These V and J calls are TCRdb output, not the study's own analysis. This sample gives 95,000 to 150,000 distinct CDR3 sequences in total; 8.5% to 9% of them show up just once. The top ten clonotypes cover 1.2% to 1.5% of the sample.

Total RNA was extracted from unfractionated whole blood collected in Tempus Blood RNA tubes. Five or six healthy volunteers were used as TCR sequencing controls and were bled at day 0, 2 weeks and 6 weeks. At the junction V is shortened by 7 bases and J by 2 bases, with 8 bases in between. From its cysteine to its phenylalanine, the CDR3 spans 11 amino acids. Solely the CDR3 DNA is kept, with 33 bases framed from the first base. The germline V gene provides CDR1 SQVTM and CDR2 ANQGSEA. The receptor chain draws on TRBV29-1 and TRBJ2-5, with the D gene not clear enough to name. Sequencing used whole blood. The source of this sequence is a human donor in good health. Some clones in this sample may be carry-over from other donors' samples. Donor details come from another sample of the same person, matched by shared clones. The CDR3 here reads CSAERQETQYF. Read as DNA, the sequence is TGCAGCGCCGAAAGACAAGAGACCCAGTACTTC.